The clone carrying this T cell receptor beta chain was observed many times. Its antigen is not known. This entry belongs to a study of blood T cells in healthy people across ages. In each sample, at least 6.5 million PBMCs were isolated. General study findings and limits: Compared with aged donors, long-lived donors showed fewer expanded clones, suggesting selection. Lack of knowledge of donor CMV status possibly confounded expanded clonotype changes.

The CDR3 contains 14 residues. After removal of 3 bases from V and 6 bases from J, the junction contained 6 bases not matched to a gene. Germline V lookup: CDR1 SQVTM, CDR2 ANQGSEA. For the second PCR, which ran for about 6 to 11 cycles, a sample-barcoded 5' primer and a J-beta primer mix were used. Every cDNA was tagged by a template-switch adaptor with 12 random nucleotides. In TCRdb, the 5' RACE reads were re-called with MiXCR into one record per CDR3 protein. The sample carries around 780,000 distinct CDR3 sequences, roughly three fifths recorded once. The sample taken for sequencing was blood. The clonotype was recovered from a man in his forties or fifties in good health. The rearrangement joins TRBV29-1 to TRBJ1-5, with TRBD1 matching 9 bases. The CDR3 here is CSVDTGGIGQPQHF. The CDR3 coding sequence is TGCAGCGTTGATACAGGGGGCATTGGTCAGCCCCAGCATTTT.